These 12 T cell receptor beta chains were all obtained from the same sample, sequenced in a study of blood T cell repertoires in COVID-19. Sequencing used immunoSEQ multiplex PCR; TCRdb keeps in-frame clones, though not all of them. Of about 140,000 clones in the sample, 80% were seen once. Specimen: peripheral blood. Every receptor here comes from a man in his 70s who had recovered from COVID-19.

In its sample, this clone was seen a few times. The chain employs TRBV19 and TRBJ2-7; 7 bases align to TRBD2. With 6 bases clipped from V and 3 bases from J, the junction kept 11 bases outside the gene matches. From germline, CDR1 is LNHDA and CDR2 SQIVND (reference sequence). The CDR3 covers 15 residues. In nucleotides, the CDR3 is TGTGCCAGTAGGGGAGGAGCGGGAATGGACTACGAGCAGTACTTC. It specifies CASRGGAGMDYEQYF.

The V call is TRBV18, the J call TRBJ1-1; D unresolved. The CDR3 extends over 14 amino acids. Germline V lookup: CDR1 KGHSH, CDR2 LQKENI. Trimming cost V 3 bases and J 4 bases, with 12 bases left between them. As DNA, the CDR3 is TGTGCCAGCTCACCCGAGACGTACAGCACTGAAGCTTTCTTT. Residues: CASSPETYSTEAFF.

V and J are TRBV5-1 and TRBJ2-1, with 11 bases aligning to TRBD2. The J segment lost 4 bases and the V segment lost 0 bases, leaving 6 bases of the junction unmatched. Per germline, CDR1 SGHRS and CDR2 YFSETQ. The CDR3 length is 17 residues. CDR3 residues: CASSLDSGRARYNEQFF. Written as DNA, the CDR3 is TGCGCCAGCAGCTTGGATAGCGGGAGGGCCCGATACAATGAGCAGTTCTTC.

This clone showed up just a few times. The genes are TRBV3-1 (or the pseudogene TRBV3-2) and TRBJ1-1; a possible D gene is TRBD1 (5 bases). The germline V gene encodes CDR1 LGHDT and CDR2 YNNKEL (reference sequence). The CDR3 is 15 residues long. With 4 bases removed from V and 0 bases from J, the gap between germline ends came to 12 bases. CDR3 sequence (DNA): TGTGCCAGCAGCCCTTTCACAGGAGTGAACACTGAAGCTTTCTTT. Encoded protein: CASSPFTGVNTEAFF.

The chain couples TRBV6-5 to TRBJ2-1, with 9 bases that match TRBD2. The germline V gene encodes CDR1 MNHEY and CDR2 SVGAGI. The CDR3 extends over 15 amino acids. The V and J ends lost 7 bases and 4 bases, in that order; junction bases with no gene match: 8. Written as DNA, the CDR3 is TGTGCCAGCAACCCTTTAGCGGGAGCTTACAATGAGCAGTTCTTC. Its translation is CASNPLAGAYNEQFF.

The V gene is TRBV18, the J gene TRBJ2-3; D ambiguous. V lost 3 bases, J lost 3 bases, and 7 bases lay in between. The CDR3 spans 13 residues. Germline CDR1 is KGHSH and CDR2 is LQKENI. Here the CDR3 reads CASSPPGTDTQYF. The CDR3, as DNA: TGTGCCAGCTCACCCCCAGGAACAGATACGCAGTATTTT. Drawing the rest from reference TRBV18 and TRBJ2-3, the complete variable domain is NAGVMQNPRHLVRRRGQEARLRCSPMKGHSHVYWYRQLPEEGLKFMVYLQKENIIDESGMPKERFSAEFPKEGPSILRIQQVVRGDSAAYFCASSPPGTDTQYFGPGTRLTVL.

The rearrangement links TRBV20-1 to TRBJ2-3, with TRBD2 matching 11 bases. CDR1 is DFQATT and CDR2 is SNEGSKA in the germline V gene (reference sequence). The CDR3 is 19 residues long. After removal of 3 bases from V and 4 bases from J, the junction contained 18 bases not matched to a gene. DNA for the CDR3: TGCAGTGCTAGTGAGAGGACTAGCGGGCGCGTTAGGTTTTCAGATACGCAGTATTTT. The encoded protein is CSASERTSGRVRFSDTQYF.

V is TRBV9 and J is TRBJ1-2; D is possibly TRBD1 (6 bases). This CDR3 comprises 12 residues. The germline V gene has CDR1 SGDLS and CDR2 YYNGEE. The germline V and J ends were trimmed by 4 bases and 5 bases, with 9 bases remaining between them. The CDR3 protein is CASSRQVYGYTF. The CDR3 region has the DNA TGTGCCAGCAGCCGACAGGTTTATGGCTACACCTTC.

This clone was picked up a small number of times. This sequence joins TRBV3-1 (or the pseudogene TRBV3-2) and TRBJ2-7, with D maybe TRBD2 (6 bases). There are 15 residues in the CDR3. V dropped 0 bases and J dropped 9 bases, with 18 bases sitting between them. Germline loops: CDR1 LGHDT, CDR2 YNNKEL (reference sequence). CDR3: CASSQDSGRMGGQYF. CDR3 nucleotides: TGTGCCAGCAGCCAAGATAGTGGCAGGATGGGAGGGCAGTACTTC.

The chain joins TRBV10-3 to TRBJ1-2; D perhaps matches TRBD1 (6 bases). Trimming removed 2 bases at V and 5 bases at J, with 15 bases between. Germline CDR1 ENHRY, CDR2 SYGVKD. The CDR3 has 15 residues. The CDR3 sequence is CAISEAGDGVYGYTF. The CDR3 nucleotides are TGTGCCATCAGTGAGGCAGGGGACGGGGTATATGGCTACACCTTC.

The CDR3 loop is CASSDGQGAEKLFF. The CDR3 coding sequence is TGTGCCAGCAGTGACGGGCAGGGTGCTGAAAAACTGTTTTTT. The chain combines TRBV25-1 with TRBJ1-4; the D gene is possibly TRBD1 (5 bases). The CDR3 spans 14 residues. Germline V gene lookup returns CDR1 MGHDK and CDR2 SYGVNS. V lost 3 bases, J lost 7 bases, and 12 bases lay in between. The full variable domain, its missing parts supplied by reference TRBV25-1 and TRBJ1-4, is EADIYQTPRYLVIGTGKKITLECSQTMGHDKMYWYQQDPGMELHLIHYSYGVNSTEKGDLSSESTVSRIRTEHFPLTLESARPSHTSQYLCASSDGQGAEKLFFGSGTQLSVL.

The rearrangement uses TRBV9 and TRBJ2-1; 11 bases fit TRBD2. The V and J ends lost 0 bases and 9 bases, in that order; junction bases with no gene match: 5. The CDR3 extends over 15 amino acids. Germline-derived CDR1 and CDR2 are SGDLS and YYNGEE. CDR3 bases: TGTGCCAGCAGCGTAGGTAGCGGGAGGGCCGGTGAGCAGTTCTTC. Protein: CASSVGSGRAGEQFF.